This T cell receptor beta chain appears in the sequencing data of a study of T cells in Graves' hyperthyroidism and ophthalmopathy. V was clipped by 5 bases and J by 9 bases; unmatched bases: 12. The CDR3 length is 15 residues. What was amplified from RNA transcripts were TCR beta CDR3 regions. HTBI primers drove first-round RT-PCR of the TCR CDR3. TCRdb itself ran the multiplex PCR reads through MiXCR, one entry per CDR3 protein. The table has around 500,000 distinct CDR3 sequences, roughly an eighth seen once. Stable disease denoted Graves' hyperthyroidism without ophthalmopathy progression within 18 months. Not enrolled were patients with uncontrolled infection, other autoimmune disease, pregnancy or lactation. Overall study results and limits: Most thyroid clonotypes with frequency above 0.001 were detected in blood.

This clonotype was seen at least ten times. Its cognate antigen is unknown. The chain uses TRBV12-3 or TRBV12-4 and TRBJ2-7; TRBD2 agrees at 11 bases. The source material was blood. This clonotype was obtained from a woman between 18 and 29 years old with Graves' hyperthyroidism. CDR3 region: CASSTGTSGTGRQYF. The CDR3 bases are TGTGCCAGCAGTACCGGGACTAGCGGTACTGGGAGGCAGTACTTC.